Listed below are T cell receptor beta chains from one sample, sequenced in a study of cytomegalovirus exposure and HLA in healthy donors. Sequenced by immunoSEQ multiplex PCR; TCRdb stores in-frame clones only, minus some. The table lists around 110,000 clones, about 10% of them singletons. The sample consisted of PBMCs. Receptor source: a man aged 30 to 39 in good health and CMV-seronegative. Both conserved end residues are part of each CDR3. Each record gives: V gene, J gene, clone size, D gene, CDR3 DNA, CDR3 protein. A D gene is named only where the DNA matches it firmly. The size of a clone is reported for some rows only, either as once, few or many, or as a class for expanded clones.

v_call: TRBV2
j_call: TRBJ2-5
clone_size: .
d_call: TRBD1
cdr3_nt: TGTGCCAGCATGCGGGACAGGGCCGAAGAGACCCAGTACTTC
cdr3_aa: CASMRDRAEETQYF

v_call: TRBV10-2
j_call: TRBJ2-4
clone_size: .
d_call: TRBD1
cdr3_nt: TGCGCCAGCAGTGAAAATTTGGGACAGGGCGCCAAAAACATTCAGTACTTC
cdr3_aa: CASSENLGQGAKNIQYF

v_call: TRBV25-1
j_call: TRBJ1-2
clone_size: .
d_call: .
cdr3_nt: TGTGCCAGCAGTGGGGCGTCAGGCTACACCTTC
cdr3_aa: CASSGASGYTF

v_call: TRBV6-5
j_call: TRBJ1-2
clone_size: few
d_call: .
cdr3_nt: TGTGCCAGCCAAATTGCTGATGGACAAGGAAGTATCTACACCTTC
cdr3_aa: CASQIADGQGSIYTF

v_call: TRBV7-8
j_call: TRBJ1-2
clone_size: few
d_call: TRBD1
cdr3_nt: TGTGCCAGCAGCTTCGGGGCAGGGGGCGACGGATATGGCTACACCTTC
cdr3_aa: CASSFGAGGDGYGYTF

v_call: TRBV6-5
j_call: TRBJ2-5
clone_size: .
d_call: TRBD1
cdr3_nt: TGTGCCAGCAGTCACGGACAGGGGGGAGACGAGACCCAGTACTTC
cdr3_aa: CASSHGQGGDETQYF

v_call: TRBV29-1
j_call: TRBJ1-5
clone_size: .
d_call: .
cdr3_nt: TGCAGCGTTGAAGAGCAGGGCAGAGGTCCCCAGCATTTT
cdr3_aa: CSVEEQGRGPQHF

v_call: TRBV5-1
j_call: TRBJ1-5
clone_size: .
d_call: .
cdr3_nt: TGCGCCAGCAGCCCGGCGGGGGTCCAGCCCCAGCATTTT
cdr3_aa: CASSPAGVQPQHF

v_call: TRBV7-3
j_call: TRBJ2-3
clone_size: .
d_call: TRBD2
cdr3_nt: TGTGCCAGCTCTAGCGGAAGCACAGATACGCAGTATTTT
cdr3_aa: CASSSGSTDTQYF

v_call: TRBV15
j_call: TRBJ2-7
clone_size: .
d_call: TRBD2
cdr3_nt: TGTGCCACCAGCAGAGCTAGCGGCAGCTCCTACGAGCAGTACTTC
cdr3_aa: CATSRASGSSYEQYF

v_call: TRBV12-2
j_call: TRBJ2-2
clone_size: few
d_call: .
cdr3_nt: TGTGCAAGTCGCTTATTATTCGGGGGCGGGGAGCTGTTTTTT
cdr3_aa: CASRLLFGGGELFF

v_call: TRBV6-5
j_call: TRBJ1-2
clone_size: .
d_call: TRBD1
cdr3_nt: TGTGCCAGCAGTCCCACGGGACAGGGAAATGGCTACACCTTC
cdr3_aa: CASSPTGQGNGYTF

v_call: TRBV2
j_call: TRBJ2-3
clone_size: few
d_call: .
cdr3_nt: TGTGCCACCGTGTTGCGGGGACTCACAGATACGCAGTATTTT
cdr3_aa: CATVLRGLTDTQYF

v_call: TRBV11-2
j_call: TRBJ1-2
clone_size: .
d_call: TRBD1
cdr3_nt: TGTGCCAGCAGAAAAGCGGTAGGGACAGGGTTGTCGCATGGCTACACCTTC
cdr3_aa: CASRKAVGTGLSHGYTF

v_call: TRBV28
j_call: TRBJ1-1
clone_size: .
d_call: TRBD1
cdr3_nt: TGTGCCAGCAGTCCCTCCGGGACAGAGAACACTGAAGCTTTCTTT
cdr3_aa: CASSPSGTENTEAFF

v_call: TRBV4-3
j_call: TRBJ2-1
clone_size: .
d_call: TRBD1
cdr3_nt: TGCGCCAGCAGCCAAGCTAGACCGGGACAGGGTGGAGGTGAGCAGTTCTTC
cdr3_aa: CASSQARPGQGGGEQFF

v_call: TRBV6-4
j_call: TRBJ2-7
clone_size: .
d_call: TRBD2
cdr3_nt: TGTGCCAGCAGTGAGACTAGCGGGAGAGGCGAGCAGTACTTC
cdr3_aa: CASSETSGRGEQYF

v_call: TRBV30
j_call: TRBJ1-1
clone_size: .
d_call: .
cdr3_nt: TGTGCCTGGAGGGAGGAGACTACTGAAGCTTTCTTT
cdr3_aa: CAWREETTEAFF

v_call: TRBV6-1
j_call: TRBJ2-1
clone_size: few
d_call: .
cdr3_nt: TGTGCCAGCAGTGAAGTCAGAAATCAGCAGTTCTTC
cdr3_aa: CASSEVRNQQFF

v_call: TRBV18
j_call: TRBJ1-2
clone_size: few
d_call: .
cdr3_nt: TGTGCCAGCTCACCACCGACGGGGGATGGCTACACCTTC
cdr3_aa: CASSPPTGDGYTF

v_call: TRBV30
j_call: TRBJ2-7
clone_size: few
d_call: TRBD2
cdr3_nt: TGTGCCTCAGGACTAGCGGGATTCTACGAGCAGTACTTC
cdr3_aa: CASGLAGFYEQYF

v_call: TRBV11-1
j_call: TRBJ2-7
clone_size: .
d_call: TRBD2
cdr3_nt: TGTGCCAGCAGCCCCAGCGGGAGGGTTTACGAGCAGTACTTC
cdr3_aa: CASSPSGRVYEQYF

v_call: TRBV2
j_call: TRBJ1-5
clone_size: few
d_call: .
cdr3_nt: TGTGCCAGCAGTGGAGACAGTAGCAATCAGCCCCAGCATTTT
cdr3_aa: CASSGDSSNQPQHF

v_call: TRBV7-7
j_call: TRBJ1-1
clone_size: few
d_call: TRBD1
cdr3_nt: TGTGCTAGCAGCTTAGGGACAGGGAATACCCCTGAAGCTTTCTTT
cdr3_aa: CASSLGTGNTPEAFF

v_call: TRBV5-4
j_call: TRBJ1-5
clone_size: .
d_call: TRBD1
cdr3_nt: TGTGCCAGCAGCCCCGGACAGGCCCCTAATCAGCCCCAGCATTTT
cdr3_aa: CASSPGQAPNQPQHF

v_call: TRBV6-5
j_call: TRBJ2-3
clone_size: few
d_call: .
cdr3_nt: TGTGCCAGCAGTTACTCCAGGGGCCCCACAGATACGCAGTATTTT
cdr3_aa: CASSYSRGPTDTQYF

v_call: TRBV5-1
j_call: TRBJ2-1
clone_size: .
d_call: TRBD1
cdr3_nt: TGCGCCAGCAACATGGCGACAGGGCAAAACAATGAGCAGTTCTTC
cdr3_aa: CASNMATGQNNEQFF

v_call: TRBV19
j_call: TRBJ2-7
clone_size: .
d_call: TRBD1
cdr3_nt: TGTGCCAGTAGTTCTCCCGGGACAGGGAAGACCTACGAGCAGTACTTC
cdr3_aa: CASSSPGTGKTYEQYF

v_call: TRBV7-8
j_call: TRBJ1-2
clone_size: few
d_call: .
cdr3_nt: TGTGCCAGCAGCTTAGACAGTAACTATGGCTACACCTTC
cdr3_aa: CASSLDSNYGYTF

v_call: TRBV19
j_call: TRBJ2-1
clone_size: few
d_call: TRBD2
cdr3_nt: TGTGCCAGTAGGGGACTAGCGGGAGGAGGTGAGCAGTTCTTC
cdr3_aa: CASRGLAGGGEQFF

v_call: TRBV4-3
j_call: TRBJ2-5
clone_size: .
d_call: .
cdr3_nt: TGCGCCAGCAGCCAAGTTTCCGGAGAGACCCAGTACTTC
cdr3_aa: CASSQVSGETQYF

v_call: TRBV7-2
j_call: TRBJ1-1
clone_size: .
d_call: .
cdr3_nt: TGTGCCAGCAGCTTAAGTCCGGGTGAGGCCACTGAAGCTTTCTTT
cdr3_aa: CASSLSPGEATEAFF

v_call: TRBV6-1
j_call: TRBJ1-1
clone_size: .
d_call: .
cdr3_nt: TGTGCCAGCGGTCATCCGGGGGTTGGCACTGAAGCTTTCTTT
cdr3_aa: CASGHPGVGTEAFF

v_call: TRBV7-7
j_call: TRBJ2-5
clone_size: once
d_call: TRBD1
cdr3_nt: TGTGCTAGCAGCTTACAGGGGGCCCAAGAGACCCAGTACTTC
cdr3_aa: CASSLQGAQETQYF

v_call: TRBV15
j_call: TRBJ1-1
clone_size: .
d_call: TRBD1
cdr3_nt: TGTGCCACCAGCAGAGCCTCGGACAGGGGAATGGGCACTGAAGCTTTCTTT
cdr3_aa: CATSRASDRGMGTEAFF

v_call: TRBV2
j_call: TRBJ2-5
clone_size: few
d_call: .
cdr3_nt: TGTGCCAGCAGCGTCAGGGGTGAGCAGTACTTC
cdr3_aa: CASSVRGEQYF

v_call: TRBV6-4
j_call: TRBJ2-7
clone_size: .
d_call: .
cdr3_nt: TGTGCGACATCCTACGAGCAGTACTTC
cdr3_aa: CATSYEQYF

v_call: TRBV11-2
j_call: TRBJ1-5
clone_size: few
d_call: .
cdr3_nt: TGTGCCAGCAGCTTAGCTAGTGGCAATCAGCCCCAGCATTTT
cdr3_aa: CASSLASGNQPQHF

v_call: TRBV27
j_call: TRBJ2-1
clone_size: .
d_call: .
cdr3_nt: TGTGCCTCAACGGGTGTAGGGGCGAACAATGAGCAGTTCTTC
cdr3_aa: CASTGVGANNEQFF

v_call: TRBV5-5
j_call: TRBJ1-4
clone_size: .
d_call: .
cdr3_nt: TGTGCCAGCAGCCGCGACCCGGGGGTATCTAATGAAAAACTGTTTTTT
cdr3_aa: CASSRDPGVSNEKLFF

v_call: TRBV10-3
j_call: TRBJ2-1
clone_size: few
d_call: TRBD1
cdr3_nt: TGTGACATCAACCCCAAGCGGGCAGGGGGCCGGGATGAGAAGTTCTTC
cdr3_aa: CDINPKRAGGRDEKFF

v_call: TRBV30
j_call: TRBJ1-3
clone_size: .
d_call: .
cdr3_nt: TGTGCCTCAAAGGGGTCTGGAAACACCATATATTTT
cdr3_aa: CASKGSGNTIYF

v_call: TRBV10-3
j_call: TRBJ2-1
clone_size: few
d_call: TRBD2
cdr3_nt: TGTGCCATCAGTGAGTCATTCGGGGGACTAGCCCGCAATGAGCAGTTCTTC
cdr3_aa: CAISESFGGLARNEQFF

v_call: TRBV10-1
j_call: TRBJ2-3
clone_size: .
d_call: .
cdr3_nt: TGCGCCAGCAGTGAGCCAGCCACGGGGACAGATACGCAGTATTTT
cdr3_aa: CASSEPATGTDTQYF

v_call: TRBV19
j_call: TRBJ2-2
clone_size: .
d_call: TRBD1
cdr3_nt: TGTGCCAGTAGTATCAAGGGACAGGGGTATCCCGGGGAGCTGTTTTTT
cdr3_aa: CASSIKGQGYPGELFF

v_call: TRBV7-8
j_call: TRBJ2-7
clone_size: few
d_call: TRBD1
cdr3_nt: TGTGCCAGCAGCTTGGACAGGGCCTACGAGAAGTACTTT
cdr3_aa: CASSLDRAYEKYF

v_call: TRBV29-1
j_call: TRBJ1-2
clone_size: .
d_call: .
cdr3_nt: TGCAGCGTTGAGAAATCAGGATATGGCTACACCTTC
cdr3_aa: CSVEKSGYGYTF

v_call: TRBV16
j_call: TRBJ1-2
clone_size: .
d_call: .
cdr3_nt: TGTGCCAGCAGCCACCCCGCACAAAGCTATGGCTACACCTTC
cdr3_aa: CASSHPAQSYGYTF

v_call: TRBV6-1
j_call: TRBJ2-7
clone_size: .
d_call: .
cdr3_nt: TGTGCCAGCAGTGAAGCGTTAGAATGGGCCGAGCAGTACTTC
cdr3_aa: CASSEALEWAEQYF

v_call: TRBV5-1
j_call: TRBJ1-2
clone_size: few
d_call: TRBD1
cdr3_nt: TGCGCCAGCAGCGCACAGGGGAATGGCTACACCTTC
cdr3_aa: CASSAQGNGYTF

v_call: TRBV6-5
j_call: TRBJ1-2
clone_size: few
d_call: .
cdr3_nt: TGTGCCAGCAGTTACTCGGAACAGGCCTTCAGGGGCTACACCTTC
cdr3_aa: CASSYSEQAFRGYTF

v_call: TRBV7-2
j_call: TRBJ2-3
clone_size: few
d_call: TRBD2
cdr3_nt: TGTGCCAGCAGCGTACAGGGACTAGCGGGATCACATCCCGATACGCAGTATTTT
cdr3_aa: CASSVQGLAGSHPDTQYF

v_call: TRBV4-1
j_call: TRBJ1-6
clone_size: few
d_call: TRBD1
cdr3_nt: TGCGCCAGCAGCCAATCGGGGACAGGGGATTCACCCCTCCACTTT
cdr3_aa: CASSQSGTGDSPLHF

v_call: TRBV30
j_call: TRBJ2-6
clone_size: .
d_call: .
cdr3_nt: TGTGCCTGGAGTTTTACACCTGGGGCCAACGTCCTGACTTTC
cdr3_aa: CAWSFTPGANVLTF